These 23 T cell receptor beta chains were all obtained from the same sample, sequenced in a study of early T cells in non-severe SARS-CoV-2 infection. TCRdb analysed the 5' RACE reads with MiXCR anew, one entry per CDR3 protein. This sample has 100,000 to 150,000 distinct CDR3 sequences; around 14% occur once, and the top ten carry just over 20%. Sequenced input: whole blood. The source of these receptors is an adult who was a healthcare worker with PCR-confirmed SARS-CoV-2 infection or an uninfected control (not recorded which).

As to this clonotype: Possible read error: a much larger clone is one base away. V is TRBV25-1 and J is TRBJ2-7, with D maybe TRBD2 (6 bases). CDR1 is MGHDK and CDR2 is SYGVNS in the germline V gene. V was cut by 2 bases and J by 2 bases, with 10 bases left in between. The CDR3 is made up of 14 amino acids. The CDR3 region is CASSEGGTPYEQYF. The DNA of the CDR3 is TGTGCCAGCAGTGAAGGGGGGACCCCCTACGAGCAGTACTTC.

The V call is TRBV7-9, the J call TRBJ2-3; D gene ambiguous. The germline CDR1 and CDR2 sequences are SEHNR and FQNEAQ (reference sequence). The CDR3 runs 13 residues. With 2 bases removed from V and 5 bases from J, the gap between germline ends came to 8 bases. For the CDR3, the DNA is TGTGCCAGCAGCTTACTGCCGGAAGATACGCAGTATTTT. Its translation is CASSLLPEDTQYF.

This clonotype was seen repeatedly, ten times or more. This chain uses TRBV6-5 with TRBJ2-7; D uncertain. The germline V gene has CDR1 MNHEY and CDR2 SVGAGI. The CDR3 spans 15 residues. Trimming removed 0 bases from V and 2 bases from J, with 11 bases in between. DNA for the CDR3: TGTGCCAGCAGTTACTCGTTCAACGGACCCTACGAGCAGTACTTC. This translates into CASSYSFNGPYEQYF.

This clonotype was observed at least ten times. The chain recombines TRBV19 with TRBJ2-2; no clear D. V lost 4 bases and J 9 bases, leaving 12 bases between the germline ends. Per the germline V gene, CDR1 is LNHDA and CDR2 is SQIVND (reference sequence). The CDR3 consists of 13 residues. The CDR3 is CASSTTHGRELFF. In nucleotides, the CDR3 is TGTGCCAGTAGTACAACCCACGGGCGGGAGCTGTTTTTT.

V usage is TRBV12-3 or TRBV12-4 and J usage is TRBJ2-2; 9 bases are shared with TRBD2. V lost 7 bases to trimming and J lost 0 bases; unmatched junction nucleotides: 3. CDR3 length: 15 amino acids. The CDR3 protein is CASISGGTNTGELFF. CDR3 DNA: TGTGCCAGCATTAGCGGGGGCACGAACACCGGGGAGCTGTTTTTT.

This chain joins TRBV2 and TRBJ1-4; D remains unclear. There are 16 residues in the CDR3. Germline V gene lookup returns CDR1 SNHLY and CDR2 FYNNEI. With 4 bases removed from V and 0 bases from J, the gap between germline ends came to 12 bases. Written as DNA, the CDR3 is TGTGCCAGCAGTGTTACCGACGGGGCAACTAATGAAAAACTGTTTTTT. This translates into CASSVTDGATNEKLFF. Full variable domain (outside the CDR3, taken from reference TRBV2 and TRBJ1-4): EPEVTQTPSHQVTQMGQEVILRCVPISNHLYFYWYRQILGQKVEFLVSFYNNEISEKSEIFDDQFSVERPDGSNFTLKIRSTKLEDSAMYFCASSVTDGATNEKLFFGSGTQLSVL.

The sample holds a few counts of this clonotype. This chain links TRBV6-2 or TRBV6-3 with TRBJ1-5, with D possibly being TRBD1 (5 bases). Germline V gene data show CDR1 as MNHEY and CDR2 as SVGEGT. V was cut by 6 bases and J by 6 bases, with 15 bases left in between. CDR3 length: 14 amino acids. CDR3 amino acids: CASRRSQGGQPQHF. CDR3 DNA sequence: TGTGCCAGCAGACGAAGCCAGGGCGGTCAGCCCCAGCATTTT.

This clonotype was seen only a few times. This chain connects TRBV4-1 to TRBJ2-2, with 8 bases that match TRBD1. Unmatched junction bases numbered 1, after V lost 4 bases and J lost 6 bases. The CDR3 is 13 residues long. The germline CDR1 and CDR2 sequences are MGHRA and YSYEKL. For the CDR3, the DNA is TGCGCCAGCAGCCGGACAGGGCCCGGGGAGCTGTTTTTT. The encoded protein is CASSRTGPGELFF.

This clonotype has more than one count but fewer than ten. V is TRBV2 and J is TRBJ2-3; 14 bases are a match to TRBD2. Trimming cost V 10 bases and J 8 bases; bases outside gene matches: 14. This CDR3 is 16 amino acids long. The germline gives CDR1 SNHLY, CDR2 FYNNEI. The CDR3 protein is CATRSSTSGGAGTQYF. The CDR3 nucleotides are TGTGCCACCCGTAGTTCGACTAGCGGGGGGGCCGGTACGCAGTATTTT. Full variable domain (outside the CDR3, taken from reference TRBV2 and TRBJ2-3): EPEVTQTPSHQVTQMGQEVILRCVPISNHLYFYWYRQILGQKVEFLVSFYNNEISEKSEIFDDQFSVERPDGSNFTLKIRSTKLEDSAMYFCATRSSTSGGAGTQYFGPGTRLTVL.

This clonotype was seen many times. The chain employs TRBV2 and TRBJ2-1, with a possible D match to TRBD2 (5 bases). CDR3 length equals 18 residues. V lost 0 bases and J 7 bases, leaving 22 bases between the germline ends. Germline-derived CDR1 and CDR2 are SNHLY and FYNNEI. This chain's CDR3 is CASSEASTGMRRGNEQFF. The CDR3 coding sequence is TGTGCCAGCAGTGAAGCGTCCACGGGGATGAGACGTGGGAATGAGCAGTTCTTC. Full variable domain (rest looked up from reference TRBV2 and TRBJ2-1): EPEVTQTPSHQVTQMGQEVILRCVPISNHLYFYWYRQILGQKVEFLVSFYNNEISEKSEIFDDQFSVERPDGSNFTLKIRSTKLEDSAMYFCASSEASTGMRRGNEQFFGPGTRLTVL.

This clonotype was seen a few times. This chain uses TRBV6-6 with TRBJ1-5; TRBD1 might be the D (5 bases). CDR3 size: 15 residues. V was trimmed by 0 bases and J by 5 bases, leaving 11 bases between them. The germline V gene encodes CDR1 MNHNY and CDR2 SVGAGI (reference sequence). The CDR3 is CASSYSDGGDQPQHF. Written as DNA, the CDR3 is TGTGCCAGCAGTTACTCGGACGGGGGGGATCAGCCCCAGCATTTT.

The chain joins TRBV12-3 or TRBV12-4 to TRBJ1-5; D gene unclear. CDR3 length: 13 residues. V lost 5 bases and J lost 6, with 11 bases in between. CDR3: CASSARRVQPQHF. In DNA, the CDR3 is TGTGCCAGCAGTGCCCGGAGGGTTCAGCCCCAGCATTTT.

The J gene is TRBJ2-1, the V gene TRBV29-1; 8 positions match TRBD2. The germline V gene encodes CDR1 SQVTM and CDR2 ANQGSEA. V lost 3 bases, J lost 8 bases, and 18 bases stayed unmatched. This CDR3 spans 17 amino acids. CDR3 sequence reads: CSVDLMGAGTSPYEQFF. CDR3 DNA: TGCAGCGTTGATCTAATGGGTGCGGGGACTAGTCCCTATGAGCAGTTCTTC.

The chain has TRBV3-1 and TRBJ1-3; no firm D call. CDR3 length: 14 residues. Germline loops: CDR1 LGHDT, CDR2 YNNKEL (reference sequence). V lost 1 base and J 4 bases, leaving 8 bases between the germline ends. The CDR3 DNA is TGTGCCAGCAGCCAAGGGTTTGGAGGAAACACCATATATTTT. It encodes CASSQGFGGNTIYF.

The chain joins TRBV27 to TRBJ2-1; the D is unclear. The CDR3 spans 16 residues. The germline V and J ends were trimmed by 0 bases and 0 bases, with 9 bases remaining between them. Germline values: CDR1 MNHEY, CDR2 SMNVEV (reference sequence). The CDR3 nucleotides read TGTGCCAGCAGTTTATCGTTTCACAGCTCCTACAATGAGCAGTTCTTC. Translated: CASSLSFHSSYNEQFF.

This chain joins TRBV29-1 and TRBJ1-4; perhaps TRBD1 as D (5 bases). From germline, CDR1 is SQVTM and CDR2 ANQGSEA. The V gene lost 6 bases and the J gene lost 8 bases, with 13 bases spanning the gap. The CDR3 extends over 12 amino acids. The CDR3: CSVTGLGEKLFF. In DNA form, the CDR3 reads TGCAGCGTCACAGGCTTGGGCGAAAAACTGTTTTTT.

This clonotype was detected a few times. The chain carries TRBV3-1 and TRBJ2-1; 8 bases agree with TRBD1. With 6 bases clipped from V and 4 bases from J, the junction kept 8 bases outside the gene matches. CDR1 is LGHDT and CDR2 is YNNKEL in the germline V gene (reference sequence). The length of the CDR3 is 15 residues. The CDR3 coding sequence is TGTGCCAGCAGAGCCGGGACAGGAGTGTACAATGAGCAGTTCTTC. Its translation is CASRAGTGVYNEQFF.

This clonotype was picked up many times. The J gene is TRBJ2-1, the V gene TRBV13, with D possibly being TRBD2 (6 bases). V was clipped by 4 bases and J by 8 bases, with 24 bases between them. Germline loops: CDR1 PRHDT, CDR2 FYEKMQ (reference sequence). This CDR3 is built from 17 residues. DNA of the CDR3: TGTGCCAGCAGCTCACAGGCCTGGCAGGGACTTAAGGATGAGCAGTTCTTC. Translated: CASSSQAWQGLKDEQFF. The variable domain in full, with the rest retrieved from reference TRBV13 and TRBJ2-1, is AAGVIQSPRHLIKEKRETATLKCYPIPRHDTVYWYQQGPGQDPQFLISFYEKMQSDKGSIPDRFSAQQFSDYHSELNMSSLELGDSALYFCASSSQAWQGLKDEQFFGPGTRLTVL.

CDR3 amino acids: CASSSATDTQYF. The CDR3 DNA follows: TGCGCCAGCAGTTCGGCCACAGATACGCAGTATTTT. The rearrangement uses TRBV4-1 and TRBJ2-3; D remains unclear. Germline V gives CDR1 MGHRA, CDR2 YSYEKL. The CDR3 contains 12 residues. Trimming left V 6 bases short and J 2 bases short, with 6 bases between.

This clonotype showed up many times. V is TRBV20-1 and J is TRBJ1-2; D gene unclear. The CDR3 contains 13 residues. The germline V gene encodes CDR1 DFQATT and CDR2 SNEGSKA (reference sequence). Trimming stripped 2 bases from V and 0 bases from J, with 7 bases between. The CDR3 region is CSARRMANYGYTF. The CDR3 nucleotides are TGCAGTGCTAGACGGATGGCTAACTATGGCTACACCTTC.

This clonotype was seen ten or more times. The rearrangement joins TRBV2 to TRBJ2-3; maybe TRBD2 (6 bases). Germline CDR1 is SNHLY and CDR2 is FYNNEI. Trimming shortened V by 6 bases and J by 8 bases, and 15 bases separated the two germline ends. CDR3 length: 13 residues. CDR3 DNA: TGTGCCAGCAGAAGGGACTCCCAGGCTACGCAGTATTTT. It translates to CASRRDSQATQYF. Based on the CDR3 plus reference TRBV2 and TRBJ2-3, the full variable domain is EPEVTQTPSHQVTQMGQEVILRCVPISNHLYFYWYRQILGQKVEFLVSFYNNEISEKSEIFDDQFSVERPDGSNFTLKIRSTKLEDSAMYFCASRRDSQATQYFGPGTRLTVL.

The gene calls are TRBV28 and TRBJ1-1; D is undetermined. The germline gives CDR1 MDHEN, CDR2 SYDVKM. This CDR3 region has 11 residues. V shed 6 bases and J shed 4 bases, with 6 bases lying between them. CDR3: CASRLLTEAFF. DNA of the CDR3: TGTGCCAGCAGATTACTCACTGAAGCTTTCTTT.

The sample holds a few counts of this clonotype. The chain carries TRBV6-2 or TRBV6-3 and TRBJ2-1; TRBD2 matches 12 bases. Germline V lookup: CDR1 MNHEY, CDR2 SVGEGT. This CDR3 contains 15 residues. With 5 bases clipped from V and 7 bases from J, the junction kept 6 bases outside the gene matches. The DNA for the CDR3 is TGTGCCAGCAGTCCACTAGCGGGGGGTCAGAATGAGCAGTTCTTC. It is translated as CASSPLAGGQNEQFF.